Shown below are 29 T cell receptor beta chains from a single sample sequenced in a study of PD-L1 blockade in urothelial cancer. Assay used: immunoSEQ multiplex PCR; TCRdb lists only in-frame clones, some missing. The data contain 83,000 or so clones, 83% of them singletons. Time point specified: peripheral blood 6 weeks after treatment start. Sequences were derived from PBMCs, sampled around atezolizumab (anti-PD-L1) treatment. The receptors derive from an older man with urothelial cancer.

This sequence joins TRBV6-5 and TRBJ2-7; TRBD1 matches 7 bases. V dropped 6 bases and J dropped 2; count of bases not matched to a gene: 4. Per the germline V gene, CDR1 is MNHEY and CDR2 is SVGAGI. This CDR3 has 13 amino acids. CDR3 region: CASSQQGTYEQYF. The CDR3 DNA follows: TGTGCCAGCAGCCAACAGGGGACCTACGAGCAGTACTTC.

The chain links TRBV9 to TRBJ1-3; perhaps TRBD1 as D (5 bases). V was clipped by 3 bases and J by 0 bases, with 13 bases between them. CDR1 and CDR2 (germline): SGDLS, YYNGEE. CDR3 size: 16 residues. In DNA form, the CDR3 reads TGTGCCAGCAGCGAAACATCAGGGTTCTCTGGAAACACCATATATTTT. It yields the protein CASSETSGFSGNTIYF.

The chain recombines TRBV6-5 with TRBJ2-7; D remains unclear. The CDR3 sequence is 11 residues long. Germline V gene sequence: CDR1 MNHEY, CDR2 SVGAGI. Trimming left V 8 bases short and J 3 bases short, with 8 bases between. The chain's CDR3 is CASANFYEQYF. The CDR3 DNA reads TGTGCCAGCGCTAATTTCTACGAGCAGTACTTC.

The chain uses TRBV28 and TRBJ2-7; 14 bases agree with TRBD2. The CDR3 loop spans 15 amino acids. CDR1 is MDHEN and CDR2 is SYDVKM in the germline V gene. Trimming removed 7 bases from V and 6 bases from J; junction bases left unmatched: 8. The CDR3 protein is CASNPPGLAGVEQYF. As DNA, the CDR3 is TGTGCCAGCAACCCACCGGGACTAGCGGGAGTCGAGCAGTACTTC.

Of note for this clone: This CDR3 is also generated by other DNA sequences in the sample. CDR3 loop: CASSRTGDGYTF. CDR3 DNA sequence: TGTGCCAGCAGCCGGACAGGAGATGGCTACACCTTC. The V call is TRBV11-2, the J call TRBJ1-2; 7 bases agree with TRBD1. J was trimmed by 6 bases and V by 5 bases; bases with no gene match: 3. This CDR3 is 12 amino acids long. Germline V gene data show CDR1 as SGHAT and CDR2 as FQNNGV. The full variable domain, completed using reference TRBV11-2 and TRBJ1-2, is EAGVAQSPRYKIIEKRQSVAFWCNPISGHATLYWYQQILGQGPKLLIQFQNNGVVDDSQLPKDRFSAERLKGVDSTLKIQPAKLEDSAVYLCASSRTGDGYTFGSGTRLTVV.

The J gene is TRBJ2-5, the V gene TRBV5-4, with TRBD2 identical over 9 bases. Germline CDR1 SGHNT, CDR2 YYREEE (reference sequence). This CDR3 spans 14 amino acids. V shed 4 bases and J 5 bases; nucleotides not matched to a gene: 6. The CDR3 DNA follows: TGTGCCAGCAGCGCCGGGACTAGCAGGGAGACCCAGTACTTC. This encodes CASSAGTSRETQYF.

The genes are TRBV7-4 and TRBJ2-7; weak D call: TRBD2 (5 bases). V was clipped by 3 bases and J by 1 base, with 19 bases between them. Germline V lookup: CDR1 SGHVT, CDR2 SQSDAQ. The CDR3 has 17 amino acids. The CDR3 region is CASSFRRGPVSSYEQYF. DNA for the CDR3: TGTGCCAGCAGCTTTAGAAGAGGGCCGGTGAGTTCCTACGAGCAGTACTTC.

This chain connects TRBV25-1 to TRBJ1-1; no clear D. Germline CDR1 and CDR2: MGHDK and SYGVNS. The ends were cut back, 6 bases at V and 2 bases at J, with 4 bases in the middle. This CDR3 has 11 amino acids. Here the CDR3 DNA reads TGTGCCAGCAGGGCTAACACTGAAGCTTTCTTT. Residues: CASRANTEAFF.

DNA of the CDR3: TGTGCCAGCAGCTTAAGTGGCCTAGCGGGAGTCCATGAGCAGTTCTTC. It is translated as CASSLSGLAGVHEQFF. This chain joins TRBV7-2 and TRBJ2-1; 10 nucleotides line up with TRBD2. The CDR3 is 16 residues long. The germline gives CDR1 SGHTA, CDR2 FQGNSA. Trimming at V came to 2 bases and at J to 8 bases, leaving 9 bases not matched to a gene.

The chain uses TRBV5-8 and TRBJ2-2; D not certain. The CDR3 has 14 residues. Germline CDR1 reads SGHTS; CDR2 reads YDEGEE. Trimming took off 4 bases at V and 3 bases at J, with 10 bases between the two ends. CDR3 in amino acids: CASSRTTDTGELFF. The CDR3 coding sequence is TGTGCCAGCAGCCGAACGACTGACACCGGGGAGCTGTTTTTT.

This clone was counted between two and nine times. The chain links TRBV20-1 to TRBJ2-7; unclear D gene. Germline V gene lookup returns CDR1 DFQATT and CDR2 SNEGSKA (reference sequence). Trimming left V 6 bases short and J 4 bases short, with 10 bases between. This CDR3 contains 11 residues. The CDR3: CSASIRYEQYF. In DNA, the CDR3 is TGCAGTGCATCAATCCGGTACGAGCAGTACTTC.

The table lists this clone with a count of one. The chain combines TRBV5-4 with TRBJ2-6, with TRBD1 matching over 7 bases. The CDR3 covers 16 residues. Germline trimming cut 2 bases from V and 4 bases from J; bases unmatched to any gene: 6. Germline V gene lookup returns CDR1 SGHNT and CDR2 YYREEE (reference sequence). The CDR3 loop reads CASSFPQGDGANVLTF. CDR3 nucleotides: TGTGCCAGCAGCTTTCCCCAGGGGGACGGGGCCAACGTCCTGACTTTC.

In this sample, this clone turned up a few times. The V call is TRBV7-9, the J call TRBJ1-1; D ambiguous. Trimming pared 2 bases from V and 1 base from J, leaving 11 bases between. The CDR3 spans 15 residues. In germline, CDR1 is SEHNR, CDR2 FQNEAQ (reference sequence). The CDR3 DNA follows: TGTGCCAGCAGCTTATACGGAGAGTCGAACACTGAAGCTTTCTTT. Encoded protein: CASSLYGESNTEAFF.

V is TRBV11-2 and J is TRBJ2-4; D not certain. This CDR3 contains 13 residues. Trimming stripped 6 bases from V and 5 bases from J, with 11 bases between. Germline lookup yields CDR1 SGHAT and CDR2 FQNNGV. Written as DNA, the CDR3 is TGTGCCAGCAGAGACAAGTCCCAAAACATTCAGTACTTC. Residues: CASRDKSQNIQYF.

This clone has just one count. The chain recombines TRBV6-4 with TRBJ2-1; 8 positions agree with TRBD1. The junction had 2 bases not matched to a gene; V was cut back by 4 bases and J by 0 bases. There are 15 residues in the CDR3. CDR1 is MRHNA, CDR2 SNTAGT, per germline. The DNA for the CDR3 is TGTGCCAGCAGTGTTGGACAGGGCTCCTACAATGAGCAGTTCTTC. As protein: CASSVGQGSYNEQFF.

This clone came up once. J is TRBJ2-2 and V is TRBV7-3, with D unclear. This CDR3 spans 13 amino acids. The germline V gene encodes CDR1 SGHTA and CDR2 FQGTGA. V shed 0 bases and J shed 5 bases, with 4 bases lying between them. The CDR3 region is CASSLTSTGELFF. The CDR3 DNA is TGTGCCAGCAGCTTAACATCGACCGGGGAGCTGTTTTTT.

The rearrangement links TRBV2 to TRBJ2-3, with 7 bases lining up with TRBD2. The junction had 11 bases not matched to a gene; V was cut back by 7 bases and J by 4 bases. This CDR3 spans 15 amino acids. CDR1 and CDR2 from the germline V gene are SNHLY and FYNNEI. CDR3 amino acids: CASNPTSSGPDTQYF. The CDR3 DNA reads as TGTGCCAGCAATCCCACGAGTAGCGGGCCAGATACGCAGTATTTT.

V and J are TRBV19 and TRBJ2-3; 10 bases agree with TRBD2. This CDR3 contains 14 residues. Trimming removed 4 bases from V and 6 bases from J; junction bases left unmatched: 4. Germline values: CDR1 LNHDA, CDR2 SQIVND (reference sequence). The CDR3, as DNA: TGTGCCAGTAGTAGAGCGGGAGGGGTGGATACGCAGTATTTT. This sequence encodes CASSRAGGVDTQYF.

This sequence joins TRBV30 and TRBJ2-3; 8 bases are a match to TRBD1. This CDR3 is 14 amino acids long. Trimming cost V 3 bases and J 6 bases; bases outside gene matches: 8. CDR1 is GTSNPN and CDR2 is SVGIG in the germline V gene (reference sequence). DNA for the CDR3: TGTGCCTGGAGCCCTCAGGGGGCTGGTGATACGCAGTATTTT. It specifies CAWSPQGAGDTQYF.

The CDR3 nucleotides are TGTGCCAGCAGCCAAGAATGGTCGGTTGGAAACACCATATATTTT. Translation gives CASSQEWSVGNTIYF. The gene calls are TRBV4-2 and TRBJ1-3; D uncertain. Germline CDR1 and CDR2: LGHNA and YNFKEQ. The CDR3 spans 15 residues. The V end lost 0 bases, the J end lost 3 bases, and 9 bases lay between the germline ends.

The chain combines TRBV19 with TRBJ1-3; possible D gene TRBD1, 6 bases. V was clipped by 4 bases and J by 0 bases, with 16 bases between them. Germline CDR1 reads LNHDA; CDR2 reads SQIVND (reference sequence). This CDR3 comprises 17 residues. In DNA, the CDR3 is TGTGCCAGTAGTAACCACAGGGAACCCGGCTCTGGAAACACCATATATTTT. Protein sequence: CASSNHREPGSGNTIYF.

The rearrangement uses TRBV5-1 and TRBJ2-5; D is unclear. CDR3 length equals 14 residues. Germline loops: CDR1 SGHRS, CDR2 YFSETQ. Trimming left V 0 bases short and J 5 bases short, with 11 bases between. CDR3 loop: CASSLEANGETQYF. The DNA of the CDR3 is TGCGCCAGCAGCTTGGAGGCAAACGGGGAGACCCAGTACTTC.

V usage is TRBV5-6 and J usage is TRBJ2-7, with 8 bases that match TRBD1. V shed 3 bases and J 2 bases; nucleotides not matched to a gene: 4. Germline values: CDR1 SGHDT, CDR2 YYEEEE. The CDR3 spans 14 residues. CDR3 loop: CASSSYRGAYEQYF. In DNA, the CDR3 is TGTGCCAGCAGCTCCTACAGGGGGGCCTACGAGCAGTACTTC.

The V call is TRBV30, the J call TRBJ1-1; D might be TRBD1 (5 bases). Germline CDR1 and CDR2: GTSNPN and SVGIG (reference sequence). The CDR3 contains 14 residues. V lost 0 bases, J lost 4 bases, and 12 bases lay in between. The CDR3 region has the DNA TGTGCCTGGAGTGTACTGGGAGGGACCACTGAAGCTTTCTTT. Protein sequence: CAWSVLGGTTEAFF.

The chain uses TRBV19 and TRBJ2-6; no clear D. This CDR3 is 13 amino acids long. The V end was cut by 9 bases, the J end by 0 bases, with 6 bases between. Per the germline V gene, CDR1 is LNHDA and CDR2 is SQIVND (reference sequence). The CDR3, as DNA: TGTGCCAGCTACAGCTCTGGGGCCAACGTCCTGACTTTC. It yields the protein CASYSSGANVLTF.

The genes are TRBV2 and TRBJ1-5, with D possibly matching TRBD1 (6 bases). The V gene's germline CDR1 is SNHLY and CDR2 FYNNEI. This CDR3 contains 16 residues. Trimming pared 7 bases from V and 0 bases from J, leaving 16 bases between. CDR3 residues: CASKEEGVYSNQPQHF. The CDR3 region has the DNA TGTGCCAGCAAGGAAGAGGGGGTCTATAGCAATCAGCCCCAGCATTTT.

This clone showed up just once. The chain links TRBV5-5 to TRBJ2-7; D remains ambiguous. V was shortened by 0 bases and J by 0 bases, with 7 bases between the two germline ends. The CDR3 loop spans 14 amino acids. Germline-derived CDR1 and CDR2 are SGHKS and YYEKEE (reference sequence). The chain's CDR3 is CASSLDTSSYEQYF. The CDR3 DNA reads as TGTGCCAGCAGCTTGGATACCAGCTCCTACGAGCAGTACTTC.

This chain joins TRBV9 and TRBJ2-5; 10 bases are a match to TRBD1. The CDR3 extends over 16 amino acids. Germline CDR1 and CDR2: SGDLS and YYNGEE. Germline trimming cut 0 bases from V and 5 bases from J; bases unmatched to any gene: 7. The CDR3 DNA is TGTGCCAGCAGCGTAGCTGGGACAGGGGTTGGGGAGACCCAGTACTTC. This encodes CASSVAGTGVGETQYF.

This rearrangement joins TRBV5-1 to TRBJ2-7; 14 nucleotides agree with TRBD2. Germline V lookup: CDR1 SGHRS, CDR2 YFSETQ. V dropped 4 bases and J dropped 5; count of bases not matched to a gene: 11. This CDR3 region has 17 residues. The chain's CDR3 is CASSAGLAGAAANEQYF. The CDR3 nucleotides are TGCGCCAGCAGCGCGGGACTAGCGGGAGCTGCCGCGAACGAGCAGTACTTC.